Here is one TCR beta chain with its context. Antigen specificity is unknown. CDR1 and CDR2 from the germline V gene are MNHEY and SVGAGI. This CDR3 comprises 13 residues. V dropped 5 bases and J dropped 3 bases, with 8 bases sitting between them. Here immunoSEQ multiplex PCR was the method, and the copy in TCRdb shows in-frame clones only, minus some. The table lists 2,500 to 3,500 clones, around 80% of them singletons. This sample is part of a study of immune cell composition in non-small cell lung cancer. Overall study findings and caveats: Tumour-reactive clones were not shown to match dominant in vivo tumour clones.

Material for sequencing was lung tumor tissue. The sequence derives from a human donor with non-small cell lung cancer. This chain joins TRBV6-5 and TRBJ1-3; a possible D gene is TRBD1 (6 bases). In DNA form, the CDR3 reads TGTGCCAGCAGTCACAGGGATGGAAACACCATATATTTT. It specifies CASSHRDGNTIYF.